Sequencing of this T cell receptor (beta chain) was carried out in a study of shared clonotypes between healthy human individuals. Study in general: Every donor yielded three CD4 naive, three CD4 memory, two CD8 naive and one CD8 memory plate. Notes on the study in general: Few donors limited the genetic and exposure-history diversity represented. The study sampled only blood, and tissue repertoires likely differ.

The CDR3 contains 15 residues. With 0 bases clipped from V and 1 base from J, the junction kept 3 bases outside the gene matches. CDR1 and CDR2 (germline): SGHNT, YYREEE (reference sequence). A single count supports this clone. Antigen unknown. The sample contains more than one DNA sequence encoding this CDR3. Across several immunoSEQ plates, the genomic DNA of each subset was split evenly. Assay used: immunoSEQ multiplex PCR; TCRdb lists only in-frame clones, some missing. The sample includes some 2.1 million clones, over 85% of them seen just once. CD45RO-negative, CCR7-selected cells formed the naive CD8 fraction, which excluded terminally differentiated effector memory CD45RA+ cells.

What was sequenced was naive CD8+ T cells sorted from blood. V is TRBV5-4 and J is TRBJ2-7; TRBD1 matches 8 bases. The clonotype originates from a man aged 18 to 30 in good health. CDR3 in DNA: TGTGCCAGCAGCTTGGGACAGGGGAATTCCTACGAGCAGTACTTC. Its translation is CASSLGQGNSYEQYF. Combining the CDR3 with reference TRBV5-4 and TRBJ2-7 gives the whole variable domain ETGVTQSPTHLIKTRGQQVTLRCSSQSGHNTVSWYQQALGQGPQFIFQYYREEENGRGNFPPRFSGLQFPNYSSELNVNALELDDSALYLCASSLGQGNSYEQYFGPGTRLTVT.